One sample yielded the 4 T cell receptor beta chains listed below, sequenced in a study of blood T cell repertoires in COVID-19. Generated by immunoSEQ multiplex PCR, the TCRdb table keeps only in-frame clones and is missing some. The table has approximately 88,000 clones, about nine tenths seen once. The material sequenced was peripheral blood. These receptor sequences come from a woman aged 50 to 60 in a cohort sampled during active COVID-19.

The V call is TRBV7-8, the J call TRBJ2-7; TRBD1 agrees at 7 bases. The germline V gene encodes CDR1 SGHVS and CDR2 FQNEAQ. CDR3 length: 15 amino acids. Losses at the gene ends were 0 bases for V and 8 bases for J; bases not matched to a gene: 10. The CDR3 is CASSLAPGQKVKQYF. The CDR3 coding sequence is TGTGCCAGCAGCTTAGCCCCGGGACAGAAAGTCAAGCAGTACTTC. The full variable domain, in which reference TRBV7-8 and TRBJ2-7 provide the parts outside the CDR3, is GAGVSQSPRYKVAKRGQDVALRCDPISGHVSLFWYQQALGQGPEFLTYFQNEAQLDKSGLPSDRFFAERPEGSVSTLKIQRTQQEDSAVYLCASSLAPGQKVKQYFGPGTRLTVT.

This chain links TRBV5-1 with TRBJ2-3; the D is unclear. The ends were cut back, 2 bases at V and 2 bases at J, with 3 bases in the middle. The germline V gene has CDR1 SGHRS and CDR2 YFSETQ. The CDR3 contains 12 residues. CDR3 region: CASSLHTDTQYF. CDR3 DNA sequence: TGCGCCAGCAGCTTACACACAGATACGCAGTATTTT. Looking up the rest from reference TRBV5-1 and TRBJ2-3 gives the full variable domain: KAGVTQTPRYLIKTRGQQVTLSCSPISGHRSVSWYQQTPGQGLQFLFEYFSETQRNKGNFPGRFSGRQFSNSRSEMNVSTLELGDSALYLCASSLHTDTQYFGPGTRLTVL.

This clone was seen only once. This chain joins TRBV2 and TRBJ1-2; no reliable D call. Germline V lookup: CDR1 SNHLY, CDR2 FYNNEI. The CDR3 is 13 residues long. Trimming removed 9 bases at V and 2 bases at J, with 13 bases between. The CDR3 protein is CARPRTGNYGYTF. DNA for the CDR3: TGTGCCAGGCCCCGGACGGGAAACTATGGCTACACCTTC.

The chain employs TRBV2 and TRBJ2-1; D is uncertain. Trimming removed 4 bases at V and 7 bases at J, with 5 bases between. Germline lookup yields CDR1 SNHLY and CDR2 FYNNEI. The CDR3 is 11 residues long. CDR3: CASSVLNEQFF. CDR3 sequence (DNA): TGTGCCAGCAGTGTCTTAAATGAGCAGTTCTTC.